These T cell receptor beta chains were read from a single sample in a study of T cell changes during pregnancy in multiple sclerosis. Repertoires were generated with immunoSEQ multiplex PCR, while TCRdb's copy carries only in-frame clones and drops some. The table has about 59,000 clones, over 85% seen once. This material consisted of CD8+ T cells from peripheral blood mononuclear cells, taken in the third trimester of pregnancy. These receptors were taken from a female donor with multiple sclerosis, enrolled in a pregnancy study. Both conserved end residues are part of each CDR3. D genes are given only for firm matches. Size tells how often a clone was seen (once, few, many) or the class of an expanded clone, and some rows leave it out.

j_gene,d_gene,v_gene,abundance,CDR3aa,CDR3nt
TRBJ1-5,TRBD1,TRBV11-2,-,CASSDGTGSNQPQHF,TGTGCCAGCAGCGACGGGACAGGGAGCAATCAGCCCCAGCATTTT
TRBJ2-7,-,TRBV7-9,-,CASRDGLSYEQYF,TGTGCCAGCAGAGATGGGCTCTCCTACGAGCAGTACTTC
TRBJ1-1,-,TRBV28,once,CASPPLGSLNTEAFF,TGTGCCAGCCCCCCCCTGGGCAGTCTAAACACTGAAGCTTTCTTT
TRBJ1-2,-,TRBV6-5,-,CASSLTGTNYGYTF,TGTGCCAGCAGTCTTACAGGGACTAACTATGGCTACACCTTC
TRBJ2-7,-,TRBV6-5,once,CASRPGQPNSYEQYF,TGTGCCAGCAGACCTGGACAGCCTAACTCCTACGAGCAGTACTTC
TRBJ2-4,-,TRBV25-1,-,CASSGGVAKNIQYF,TGTGCCAGCAGTGGGGGAGTGGCCAAAAACATTCAGTACTTC
TRBJ2-6,-,TRBV15,-,CATSRQRRGTGANVLTF,TGTGCCACCAGCCGGCAAAGGAGGGGAACTGGGGCCAACGTCCTGACTTTC
TRBJ1-3,-,TRBV11-2,-,CASSSLRGLGNTIYF,TGTGCCAGCAGCTCTCTCAGGGGTTTAGGAAACACCATATATTTT
TRBJ2-1,TRBD2,TRBV9,-,CASSVGEGHNEQFF,TGTGCCAGCAGCGTCGGGGAGGGCCACAATGAGCAGTTCTTC
TRBJ1-1,-,TRBV5-1,-,CASSLNPGDTEAFF,TGCGCCAGCAGCTTGAATCCAGGGGACACTGAAGCTTTCTTT
TRBJ2-2,-,TRBV11-2,-,CASSATGSGGELFF,TGTGCCAGCAGTGCTACAGGGTCGGGCGGGGAGCTGTTTTTT
TRBJ1-1,-,TRBV6-5,-,CASNGPNTEAFF,TGTGCCAGCAATGGGCCGAACACTGAAGCTTTCTTT
TRBJ2-7,TRBD1,TRBV14,-,CASSQDLGTGVQQYF,TGTGCCAGCAGCCAAGATTTGGGAACAGGGGTGCAGCAGTACTTC
TRBJ2-7,-,TRBV29-1,-,CSVVSGRLYEQYF,TGCAGCGTTGTGTCAGGGAGGCTCTACGAGCAGTACTTC
TRBJ2-5,TRBD2,TRBV6-6,-,CASRRLAQETQYF,TGTGCCAGCAGACGACTAGCCCAAGAGACCCAGTACTTC
TRBJ2-1,TRBD1,TRBV2,-,CASSGRDRGGDEQFF,TGTGCCAGCAGTGGCCGGGACAGGGGAGGAGATGAGCAGTTCTTC
TRBJ1-1,-,TRBV19,-,CASKSGGFNTEAFF,TGTGCCAGTAAATCTGGAGGATTCAACACTGAAGCTTTCTTT